One and the same sample provided the 30 T cell receptor beta chains below, sequenced in a study of blood T cell repertoires in COVID-19. Measured with immunoSEQ multiplex PCR; TCRdb has only the in-frame clones, and not every one. The sample yields 130,000 to 150,000 clones, roughly 90% seen once. The sequencing input was peripheral blood. These receptors were obtained from a human donor in a cohort sampled during active COVID-19.

The sample holds a few counts of this clone. The J gene is TRBJ1-6, the V gene TRBV7-2; 9 positions match TRBD1. Trimming removed 5 bases from V and 6 bases from J; junction bases left unmatched: 8. Germline CDR1 SGHTA, CDR2 FQGNSA. The length of the CDR3 is 16 residues. The DNA for the CDR3 is TGTGCCAGCAGCCCCTGGGACAGGGAGATTAATTCACCCCTCCACTTT. Protein product: CASSPWDREINSPLHF.

The CDR3 nucleotides are TGTGCCAGCAGCCAAGGATCAGAGGCTGGGGCCAACGTCCTGACTTTC. Its protein is CASSQGSEAGANVLTF. V and J are TRBV4-2 and TRBJ2-6; D gene uncertain. V lost 1 base and J 2 bases, leaving 9 bases between the germline ends. Germline V CDR1 and CDR2: LGHNA, YNFKEQ. The CDR3 extends over 16 amino acids.

J is TRBJ2-3 and V is TRBV28; D remains unclear. V dropped 5 bases and J dropped 0 bases, with 12 bases sitting between them. The germline gives CDR1 MDHEN, CDR2 SYDVKM. This CDR3 spans 15 amino acids. CDR3: CASSLPTTSTDTQYF. In nucleotides, the CDR3 is TGTGCCAGCAGTCTCCCTACTACTAGCACAGATACGCAGTATTTT.

Only a few counts were recorded for this clone. The V call is TRBV6-5, the J call TRBJ1-4; 9 positions match TRBD1. With 0 bases clipped from V and 5 bases from J, the junction kept 4 bases outside the gene matches. The CDR3 extends over 16 amino acids. Germline V lookup: CDR1 MNHEY, CDR2 SVGAGI. CDR3 sequence (DNA): TGTGCCAGCAGTTACTCGTTCGGACAGGGGAATGAAAAACTGTTTTTT. The encoded protein is CASSYSFGQGNEKLFF.

As regards this clone: Other DNA sequences in the same sample also yield this CDR3. CDR3 sequence reads: CATSRGQGAYEQYF. The CDR3 bases are TGTGCCACCAGCAGGGGACAGGGGGCCTACGAGCAGTACTTC. The J gene is TRBJ2-7, the V gene TRBV15; 11 positions agree with TRBD1. After removal of 3 bases from V and 2 bases from J, the junction contained 0 bases not matched to a gene. The CDR3 loop spans 14 amino acids. Germline V gene sequence: CDR1 LNHNV, CDR2 YYDKDF (reference sequence).

This chain links TRBV9 with TRBJ2-7, with 9 positions matching TRBD1. The CDR3 has 16 amino acids. V shed 0 bases, J shed 2 bases, and the junction held 6 bases outside the gene matches. Germline V gene lookup returns CDR1 SGDLS and CDR2 YYNGEE. The CDR3 DNA reads TGTGCCAGCAGCGTAGCCCCAAACAGGGGGCCCTACGAGCAGTACTTC. Protein: CASSVAPNRGPYEQYF.

The rearrangement uses TRBV7-2 and TRBJ1-5, with 9 positions matching TRBD1. The germline V gene encodes CDR1 SGHTA and CDR2 FQGNSA. CDR3 size: 18 residues. The junction had 13 bases not matched to a gene; V was cut back by 5 bases and J by 2 bases. CDR3 sequence: CASSLTGQGRSGNQPQHF. The CDR3 DNA is TGTGCCAGCAGCCTAACCGGACAGGGGAGGTCTGGCAATCAGCCCCAGCATTTT. Filled out from reference TRBV7-2 and TRBJ1-5, the complete variable domain reads GAGVSQSPSNKVTEKGKDVELRCDPISGHTALYWYRQSLGQGLEFLIYFQGNSAPDKSGLPSDRFSAERTGGSVSTLTIQRTQQEDSAVYLCASSLTGQGRSGNQPQHFGDGTRLSIL.

This chain joins TRBV4-2 and TRBJ2-2; 8 bases map to TRBD1. V gave up 3 bases and J gave up 5 bases; unmatched junction bases: 5. Per germline, CDR1 LGHNA and CDR2 YNFKEQ. The CDR3 length is 15 residues. CDR3 bases: TGTGCCAGCAGCCAGCCCGACAGGGGTACCGGGGAGCTGTTTTTT. Protein sequence: CASSQPDRGTGELFF.

This clone has only one observation. V is TRBV7-2 and J is TRBJ2-3; 7 nucleotides line up with TRBD1. V dropped 0 bases and J dropped 1; count of bases not matched to a gene: 4. Per germline, CDR1 SGHTA and CDR2 FQGNSA. This CDR3 is built from 16 residues. CDR3 nucleotide sequence: TGTGCCAGCAGCTTAGCAGGACAGGCCGGCACAGATACGCAGTATTTT. Protein sequence: CASSLAGQAGTDTQYF.

The chain joins TRBV7-9 to TRBJ2-2, with 11 bases lining up with TRBD2. The germline gives CDR1 SEHNR, CDR2 FQNEAQ (reference sequence). This CDR3 region has 17 residues. Trimming at V came to 5 bases and at J to 4 bases, leaving 9 bases not matched to a gene. CDR3 nucleotide sequence: TGTGCCAGCAGCGCAACATTTCTAGCGGGAGGCACCGGGGAGCTGTTTTTT. Translated: CASSATFLAGGTGELFF.

The V gene is TRBV5-1, the J gene TRBJ1-3; 8 bases fit TRBD1. V shed 4 bases, J shed 0 bases, and the junction held 6 bases outside the gene matches. The CDR3 extends over 16 amino acids. Germline CDR1 reads SGHRS; CDR2 reads YFSETQ. CDR3 in DNA: TGCGCCAGCAGCGTGACAGGGGCGCTCTCTGGAAACACCATATATTTT. Translated: CASSVTGALSGNTIYF. The full variable domain, completed using reference TRBV5-1 and TRBJ1-3, is KAGVTQTPRYLIKTRGQQVTLSCSPISGHRSVSWYQQTPGQGLQFLFEYFSETQRNKGNFPGRFSGRQFSNSRSEMNVSTLELGDSALYLCASSVTGALSGNTIYFGEGSWLTVV.

The V and J genes are TRBV7-3 and TRBJ2-1; unclear D gene. Germline V CDR1 and CDR2: SGHTA, FQGTGA. The CDR3 extends over 12 amino acids. The germline V and J ends were trimmed by 3 bases and 5 bases, with 5 bases remaining between them. CDR3 bases: TGTGCCAGCAGCTTGAGGCACAATGAGCAGTTCTTC. Encoded protein: CASSLRHNEQFF.

The chain carries TRBV4-3 and TRBJ2-1; tentatively, D is TRBD2 (6 bases). The CDR3 has 15 residues. Germline V lookup: CDR1 LGHNA, CDR2 YSLEER. The V and J ends lost 3 bases and 6 bases respectively, with 15 bases between them. The CDR3 loop reads CASSQEAGVSNEQFF. In nucleotides, the CDR3 is TGCGCCAGCAGCCAGGAAGCGGGTGTCTCCAATGAGCAGTTCTTC.

This clone is a singleton in its sample. CDR3 sequence: CASSIGNRFYNSPLHF. The CDR3 bases are TGTGCCAGTAGTATTGGGAACAGGTTCTATAATTCACCCCTCCACTTT. The chain uses TRBV19 and TRBJ1-6; tentatively, D is TRBD1 (5 bases). CDR1 LNHDA and CDR2 SQIVND come from the germline V gene (reference sequence). The V gene lost 3 bases and the J gene lost 3 bases, with 12 bases spanning the gap. This CDR3 has 16 residues.

V is TRBV6-2 or TRBV6-3 and J is TRBJ1-2; D might be TRBD1 (5 bases). The CDR3 is made up of 14 amino acids. Germline lookup yields CDR1 MNHEY and CDR2 SVGEGT. V lost 2 bases and J lost 7, with 14 bases in between. The CDR3 loop is CASSYRAGSRGYTF. CDR3 nucleotides: TGTGCCAGCAGTTACAGGGCAGGGTCCCGTGGCTACACCTTC.

The rearrangement joins TRBV12-5 to TRBJ2-2; D not certain. Trimming cost V 1 base and J 6 bases, with 6 bases left between them. The CDR3 has 13 amino acids. Germline lookup yields CDR1 LGHNT and CDR2 FRNRAP. The CDR3 protein is CASGLDQSGELFF. The CDR3 bases are TGTGCTAGTGGTTTGGATCAGTCCGGGGAGCTGTTTTTT.

The rearrangement uses TRBV4-1 and TRBJ2-2; 12 bases align to TRBD1. The junction had 12 bases not matched to a gene; V was cut back by 3 bases and J by 4 bases. The germline V gene encodes CDR1 MGHRA and CDR2 YSYEKL. CDR3 length: 19 amino acids. Here the CDR3 DNA reads TGCGCCAGCAGCCACCCCCCTGGGGGACAGGGGGCGAGCACCGGGGAGCTGTTTTTT. It yields the protein CASSHPPGGQGASTGELFF.

The chain joins TRBV19 to TRBJ2-2; D unclear. The V end was cut by 7 bases, the J end by 7 bases, with 19 bases between. The CDR3 extends over 15 amino acids. Germline V CDR1 and CDR2: LNHDA, SQIVND (reference sequence). Here the CDR3 reads CASTQPQRNRGELFF. As DNA, the CDR3 is TGTGCCAGTACCCAACCCCAGAGGAACCGCGGGGAGCTGTTTTTT.

The chain is built from TRBV27 and TRBJ2-3; TRBD1 might be the D (5 bases). The CDR3 has 11 residues. V lost 6 bases and J 6 bases, leaving 7 bases between the germline ends. In germline, CDR1 is MNHEY, CDR2 SMNVEV (reference sequence). CDR3 in DNA: TGTGCCAGCAGCTCAGGGGATACGCAGTATTTT. It specifies CASSSGDTQYF.

V usage is TRBV5-8 and J usage is TRBJ1-3; the match to TRBD1 covers 7 bases. The CDR3 runs to 14 residues. V lost 1 base and J lost 2; bases outside the gene matches: 0. From germline, CDR1 is SGHTS and CDR2 YDEGEE. The CDR3 nucleotides are TGTGCCAGCAGCTTGCAGGGGGCTGGAAACACCATATATTTT. It codes for CASSLQGAGNTIYF.

This chain uses TRBV28 with TRBJ2-2; a weak D match, TRBD1 (6 bases). The length of the CDR3 is 15 residues. Trimming cost V 6 bases and J 2 bases, with 13 bases left between them. CDR1 is MDHEN and CDR2 is SYDVKM in the germline V gene. Here the CDR3 reads CASSLGTLNTGELFF. For the CDR3, the DNA is TGTGCCAGCAGCCTCGGGACACTTAACACCGGGGAGCTGTTTTTT.

This clone has a handful of counts. This chain uses TRBV7-9 with TRBJ2-7; D remains ambiguous. Trimming left V 2 bases short and J 3 bases short, with 20 bases between. Germline V gene sequence: CDR1 SEHNR, CDR2 FQNEAQ (reference sequence). The length of the CDR3 is 17 residues. This chain's CDR3 is CASSLPSTDLTIYEQYF. CDR3 nucleotides: TGTGCCAGCAGCTTACCCAGCACAGATCTCACGATCTACGAGCAGTACTTC.

The DNA for the CDR3 is TGTGCCAGCAGTTACTGGGCTAGCGGGGACCCGGAGCAGTACTTC. It is translated as CASSYWASGDPEQYF. V gene TRBV6-2 or TRBV6-3 combines with J gene TRBJ2-7; 9 bases fit TRBD2. The CDR3 sequence is 15 residues long. Germline CDR1 is MNHEY and CDR2 is SVGEGT. Trimming removed 1 base from V and 7 bases from J; junction bases left unmatched: 8.

This clone was counted once. This chain uses TRBV20-1 with TRBJ1-1; D call uncertain. CDR1 is DFQATT, CDR2 SNEGSKA, per germline (reference sequence). V gave up 3 bases and J gave up 4 bases, with 9 bases separating them. The CDR3 length is 12 residues. The CDR3 nucleotides are TGCAGTGCTAGTCCAGCGCTCACTGAAGCTTTCTTT. Amino acid sequence: CSASPALTEAFF.

The V gene is TRBV4-3, the J gene TRBJ2-3; 7 nucleotides align to TRBD2. The germline V gene encodes CDR1 LGHNA and CDR2 YSLEER. The CDR3 contains 16 residues. V shed 2 bases, J shed 0 bases, and the junction held 5 bases outside the gene matches. The CDR3 DNA sequence: TGCGCCAGCAGCCAAAAACTAGCGAGCAGCACAGATACGCAGTATTTT. This gives the protein CASSQKLASSTDTQYF.

J is TRBJ2-6 and V is TRBV7-8, with 9 bases that match TRBD2. CDR3 length equals 16 residues. The V segment lost 8 bases and the J segment 0 bases; nucleotides outside the gene matches: 5. Germline loops: CDR1 SGHVS, CDR2 FQNEAQ. CDR3 in DNA: TGTGCCAGCGGGGGCGGGAGGGCCTCTGGGGCCAACGTCCTGACTTTC. This sequence encodes CASGGGRASGANVLTF.

The chain recombines TRBV4-1 with TRBJ2-3; TRBD2 agrees at 11 bases. V dropped 3 bases and J dropped 7; count of bases not matched to a gene: 9. The CDR3 runs 16 residues. Germline loops: CDR1 MGHRA, CDR2 YSYEKL. DNA of the CDR3: TGCGCCAGCAGCCATGATGCCGGGACTAGCGGTTATACGCAGTATTTT. Its translation: CASSHDAGTSGYTQYF.

The CDR3 nucleotides are TGTGCCTGGAGTGTACAGTTCAATGAGCAGTTCTTC. As protein: CAWSVQFNEQFF. The chain combines TRBV30 with TRBJ2-1; D remains ambiguous. The CDR3 sequence is 12 residues long. Trimming shortened V by 0 bases and J by 6 bases, and 6 bases separated the two germline ends. CDR1 GTSNPN and CDR2 SVGIG come from the germline V gene (reference sequence).

The chain couples TRBV5-4 to TRBJ2-5; TRBD2 agrees at 8 bases. CDR1 is SGHNT and CDR2 is YYREEE in the germline V gene (reference sequence). V lost 3 bases and J lost 5; bases outside the gene matches: 9. There are 15 residues in the CDR3. This chain's CDR3 is CASSSKSTSAETQYF. CDR3 sequence (DNA): TGTGCCAGCAGCTCTAAATCGACTAGCGCGGAGACCCAGTACTTC.

The gene calls are TRBV6-1 and TRBJ2-3, with D perhaps TRBD1 (6 bases). Germline V gives CDR1 MNHNS, CDR2 SASEGT. The CDR3 is 15 amino acids. The V end was cut by 2 bases, the J end by 5 bases, with 14 bases between. CDR3 nucleotide sequence: TGTGCCAGCAGTGAAAGTCCCGGGACAAGAGATACGCAGTATTTT. Translated, it gives CASSESPGTRDTQYF.